This T cell receptor (beta chain) was retrieved from a study of graft-versus-host responses after intestinal transplantation. On the study more broadly: Induction with anti-thymocyte globulin, then tacrolimus and steroids for about 3 years, was given to all recipients. Study-wide results and caveats: Detected in recipient marrow were GvH clones, some of which were first observed in ileum or blood. GvH clone levels peaked in circulation, and this peak was associated with early post-transplant HvG declines.

Clones were read by immunoSEQ multiplex PCR, and TCRdb kept only the in-frame ones, dropping some. This table holds about 25,000 clones, about 95% found once. As concerns this clone: What it recognizes is unknown.

The TCR was taken from a human patient who received an intestinal transplant, so some T cells may come from the graft donor. The sequences come from PBMCs, collected roughly 32 days after intestinal transplant.

The CDR3 nucleotides are TGTGCCAGCAGCTCGGGACTGGGCGGGAGGCGACCCAATGAGCAGTTCTTC. Its translation is CASSSGLGGRRPNEQFF. V usage is TRBV5-4 and J usage is TRBJ2-1; 8 bases fit TRBD2. Germline loops: CDR1 SGHNT, CDR2 YYREEE (reference sequence). This CDR3 is 17 amino acids long. The V segment lost 3 bases and the J segment 6 bases; nucleotides outside the gene matches: 14.